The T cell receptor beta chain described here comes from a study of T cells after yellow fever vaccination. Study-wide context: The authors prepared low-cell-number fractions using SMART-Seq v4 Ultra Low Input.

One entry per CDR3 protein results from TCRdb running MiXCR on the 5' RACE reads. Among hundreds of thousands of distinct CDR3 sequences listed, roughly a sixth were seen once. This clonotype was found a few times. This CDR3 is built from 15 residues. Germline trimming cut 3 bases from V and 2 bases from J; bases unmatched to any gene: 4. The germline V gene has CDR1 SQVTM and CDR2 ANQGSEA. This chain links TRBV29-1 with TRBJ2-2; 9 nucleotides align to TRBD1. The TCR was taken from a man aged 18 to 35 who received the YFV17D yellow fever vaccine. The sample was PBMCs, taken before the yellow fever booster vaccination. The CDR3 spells CSVDGTGYNTGELFF. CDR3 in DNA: TGCAGCGTTGATGGGACAGGGTACAACACCGGGGAGCTGTTTTTT.